There are a few counts of the clone carrying this T cell receptor beta chain. Its cognate antigen is unknown. Researchers amplified the TCR beta CDR3 regions from RNA transcripts. A set of HTBI primers served as the primers for a first-round RT-PCR of the TCR CDR3. TCRdb used MiXCR to reprocess the multiplex PCR reads, holding one entry per CDR3 protein. The repertoire has hundreds of thousands of distinct CDR3 sequences, around a sixth of them found once; the top ten carry 16%. The data were taken from a study of T cells in Graves' hyperthyroidism and ophthalmopathy. About the study: Blood was drawn when the patient was first diagnosed and still untreated.

Findings of the study overall: Most clonotypes expanded in the thyroid (above 0.001) were also present in blood.

This CDR3 has 14 residues. CDR1 is LNHDA and CDR2 is SQIVND in the germline V gene (reference sequence). Trimming pared 7 bases from V and 2 bases from J, leaving 14 bases between. The receptor's source is a woman in her 50s with Graves' hyperthyroidism that later progressed to Graves' ophthalmopathy. V usage is TRBV19 and J usage is TRBJ1-1; D perhaps matches TRBD1 (5 bases). The sample was blood. Here the CDR3 reads CASMGREINTEAFF. Here the CDR3 DNA reads TGTGCCAGTATGGGACGGGAGATAAACACTGAAGCTTTCTTT.